This T cell receptor beta chain derives from a study of PD-L1 blockade in urothelial cancer (dated by TCRdb to 2017 to 2019). Regarding the research as a whole: All patients started therapy around 2014 and received atezolizumab 1,200 mg intravenously every 3 weeks. About 85% of the roughly 29 patients were males with bladder-origin urothelial cancer, and about 65% of the 29 reported a prior smoking history. Patients had an ECOG performance status of 0 or 1 and had received between 0 and 3 prior chemotherapy regimens. Blood samples were analyzed at two time points: 3 weeks after treatment start (second dose) and 6 weeks after treatment start. Blood samples gave a median of about 150,000 T cells and roughly 83,000 unique TCRs, with a median clonality of 0.080. An exploratory multi-omic analysis was conducted of the somatic, immune and clinical correlates of response to PD-L1 blockade with atezolizumab in urothelial cancer. Pretreatment tumor samples and matched peripheral blood, collected serially before and after atezolizumab treatment, underwent TCR sequencing. Durable clinical benefit was defined as progression-free survival longer than 6 months, and TCR features were also tested against progression-free and overall survival. In the same patients, whole exome sequencing and RNA sequencing of pretreatment tumors were performed in addition to TCR sequencing. Durable clinical benefit was achieved by nine patients and was not achieved by 20 patients. Approximately 30 patients had pretreatment blood TCR-seq, roughly 25 had at least one posttreatment blood collection, and roughly 25 had tumor TCR-seq.

Trimming takes 5 bases from V and 2 bases from J, and the germline ends sit 13 bases apart. The CDR3 numbers 14 residues from cysteine through phenylalanine. Solely the CDR3 DNA is kept, with 42 bases framed from the first base. Via the germline V gene, CDR1 is MGHRA and CDR2 YSYEKL. The investigation overall reported the following: A pretreatment peripheral blood TCR clonality below the median was linked to improved progression-free and overall survival. Because the sample size was small (n of about 29) and many of the analyses were exploratory, the results are meant to be hypothesis-generating. Patients with durable benefit showed greater expansion of tumor-associated TCR clones in peripheral blood 3 weeks after starting treatment (n ≈ 20, p = 0.022).

This specimen's time point label, per the study, means: pretreatment peripheral blood. The cohort comprised around 30 patients with locally advanced or metastatic urothelial carcinoma treated at Memorial Sloan Kettering on a trial protocol. Peripheral blood mononuclear cells were collected pretreatment and during treatment, with between 1 and 8 total time points per patient. The Qiagen DNeasy Blood extraction kit was used to purify genomic DNA from total PBMCs and from tumor samples. PBMCs were collected pretreatment and during treatment, and were isolated and stored as previously described. Points on this clone: There is no known antigen for this receptor. Per-base qualities were not stored, and no clone one base away is much larger.

To estimate absolute template abundance from read counts, synthetic TCR analog templates were spiked into each PCR. TCRbeta CDR3 regions were amplified from genomic DNA with bias-controlled V and J gene primers using the immunoSEQ assay. Sequencing of rearranged TCRbeta segments was performed at approximately 20X coverage. In the original analysis: Sequencing errors were corrected by clustering, and CDR3s were annotated against IMGT so that V, D and J genes could be assigned. Only productive TCRbeta rearrangements were used in downstream analyses, excluding out-of-frame or stop-codon sequences. Clonality was calculated as one minus the Shannon entropy normalized by the log of the number of unique productive sequences. Clones differing between time points or between blood and tumor were identified using Fisher's exact test with Benjamini-Hochberg correction, with an adjusted p below 0.01 applied as the threshold. TCRdb took over this immuneACCESS table, retaining in-frame rearrangements with V and J assigned. Such tables are incomplete; in checked studies, under half of the missing clones stem from an unresolved V gene, and the remainder is unexplained. The V and J calls and clone size are taken from that table; D and trimming were inferred from the DNA. Counted in this sample were about 130,000 clones; approximately 84% of them appeared once. 3.2% of the sample is in the top ten clones.

The chain employs TRBV4-1 and TRBJ2-7, with a weak D call of TRBD1 (6 bases match). This TCR was sampled from a man aged 50-60 years with urothelial cancer. The input for sequencing was PBMCs, taken around atezolizumab (anti-PD-L1) treatment. The DNA sequence is TGCGCCAGCAGCGGCCGGACAGCTCCCTACGAGCAGTACTTC. The encoded protein is CASSGRTAPYEQYF.